Included here is one T cell receptor beta chain sequence, with context. Its specificity is not known. These data originate in a study of cytomegalovirus exposure and HLA in healthy donors. The wider study: A prior study identified 100 million to 130 million unique TCR beta sequences from around 180 million T cells.

Findings of the study overall: Fewer N-insertions (relative to the roughly 720-donor mean) were reportedly seen in an Asian-associated ancestry cluster in a later analysis.

Germline CDR1 reads PRHDT; CDR2 reads FYEKMQ (reference sequence). After removal of 0 bases from V and 0 bases from J, the junction contained 1 base not matched to a gene. CDR3 length equals 16 residues. Primers included in the PCR were 60 Vbeta and 13 Jbeta primers. Assay used: immunoSEQ multiplex PCR; TCRdb lists only in-frame clones, some missing. The table shows around 170,000 clones, with over 75% occurring only once. This TCR derives from a man in his fifties in good health and CMV-seronegative. V usage is TRBV13 and J usage is TRBJ2-1; 8 bases are shared with TRBD1. The sample comprised PBMCs. The CDR3 DNA follows: TGTGCCAGCAGCTTAGGCGGACAGGGCTCCTACAATGAGCAGTTCTTC. It specifies CASSLGGQGSYNEQFF. Full variable domain (remainder filled in from reference TRBV13 and TRBJ2-1): AAGVIQSPRHLIKEKRETATLKCYPIPRHDTVYWYQQGPGQDPQFLISFYEKMQSDKGSIPDRFSAQQFSDYHSELNMSSLELGDSALYFCASSLGGQGSYNEQFFGPGTRLTVL.